The sequence of this TCR beta chain was determined in a study of T cells expressing NK-cell markers. Study-wide points: As a fraction of CD8+ T cells, dominant NKG2C+ clonotypes reached about 1.0-7.0% in six donors.

Of note for this clonotype: Its antigen is unknown.

One entry per CDR3 protein, without DNA, is what TCRdb gives after re-calling the 5' RACE reads. This table holds fewer than 400,000 distinct CDR3 sequences. The CDR3 loop spans 15 amino acids. The germline V gene has CDR1 DFQATT and CDR2 SNEGSKA (reference sequence). V usage is TRBV20-1 and J usage is TRBJ2-2. The receptor was derived from a man aged 18-75 years in good health. Sequenced material: blood T cells: a sorted CD56 or NKG2C T cell subset, CD4+ or CD8+ T cells, or bulk PBMC T cells (not recorded which). This chain's CDR3 is CSAEASRRNTGELFF.